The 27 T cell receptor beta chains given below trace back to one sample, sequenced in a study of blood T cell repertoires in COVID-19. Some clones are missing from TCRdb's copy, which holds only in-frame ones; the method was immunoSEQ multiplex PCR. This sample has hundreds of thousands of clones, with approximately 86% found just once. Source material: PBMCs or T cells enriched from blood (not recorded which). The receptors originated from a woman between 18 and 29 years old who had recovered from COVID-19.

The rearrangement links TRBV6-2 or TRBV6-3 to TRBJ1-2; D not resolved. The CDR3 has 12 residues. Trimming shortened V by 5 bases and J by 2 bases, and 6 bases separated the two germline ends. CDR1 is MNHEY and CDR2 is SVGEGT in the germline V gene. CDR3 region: CASSEVNYGYTF. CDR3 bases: TGTGCCAGCAGTGAGGTGAACTATGGCTACACCTTC.

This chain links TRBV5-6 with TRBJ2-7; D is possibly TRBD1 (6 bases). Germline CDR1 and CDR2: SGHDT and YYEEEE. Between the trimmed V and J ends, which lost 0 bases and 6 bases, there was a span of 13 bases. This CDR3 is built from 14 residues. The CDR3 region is CASSLGGRGREQYF. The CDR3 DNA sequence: TGTGCCAGCAGCTTGGGGGGCAGGGGTCGCGAGCAGTACTTC.

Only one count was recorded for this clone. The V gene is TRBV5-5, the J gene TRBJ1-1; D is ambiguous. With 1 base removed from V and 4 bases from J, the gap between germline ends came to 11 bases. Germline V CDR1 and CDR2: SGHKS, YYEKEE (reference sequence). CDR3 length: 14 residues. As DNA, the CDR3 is TGTGCCAGCAGCTTGAATGCGGGTTCCACTGAAGCTTTCTTT. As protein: CASSLNAGSTEAFF.

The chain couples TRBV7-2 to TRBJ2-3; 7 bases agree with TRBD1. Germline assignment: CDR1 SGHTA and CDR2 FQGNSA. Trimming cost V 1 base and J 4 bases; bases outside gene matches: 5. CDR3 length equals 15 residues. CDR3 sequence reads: CASSLGVRGSDTQYF. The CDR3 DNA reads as TGTGCCAGCAGCTTAGGGGTCAGGGGGTCAGATACGCAGTATTTT. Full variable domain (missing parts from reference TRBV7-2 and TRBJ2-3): GAGVSQSPSNKVTEKGKDVELRCDPISGHTALYWYRQSLGQGLEFLIYFQGNSAPDKSGLPSDRFSAERTGGSVSTLTIQRTQQEDSAVYLCASSLGVRGSDTQYFGPGTRLTVL.

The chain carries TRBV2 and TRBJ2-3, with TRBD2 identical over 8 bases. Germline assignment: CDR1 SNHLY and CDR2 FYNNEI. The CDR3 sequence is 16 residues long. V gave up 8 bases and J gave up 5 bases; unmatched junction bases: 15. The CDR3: CASPETPGGAEDTQYF. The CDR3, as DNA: TGTGCCAGCCCGGAGACCCCCGGGGGGGCCGAAGATACGCAGTATTTT.

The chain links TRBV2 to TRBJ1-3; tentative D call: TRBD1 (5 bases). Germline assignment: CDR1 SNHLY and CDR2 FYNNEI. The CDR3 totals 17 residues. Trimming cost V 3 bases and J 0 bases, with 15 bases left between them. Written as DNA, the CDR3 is TGTGCCAGCAGTGAGGGGCGAACAGGAATCTCTGGAAACACCATATATTTT. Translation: CASSEGRTGISGNTIYF.

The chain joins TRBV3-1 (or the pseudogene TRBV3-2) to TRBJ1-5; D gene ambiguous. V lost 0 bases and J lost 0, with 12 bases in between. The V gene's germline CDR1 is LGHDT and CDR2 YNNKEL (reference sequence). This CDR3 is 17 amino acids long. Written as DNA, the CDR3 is TGTGCCAGCAGCCAAGAAGGGATTGACTATAGCAATCAGCCCCAGCATTTT. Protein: CASSQEGIDYSNQPQHF.

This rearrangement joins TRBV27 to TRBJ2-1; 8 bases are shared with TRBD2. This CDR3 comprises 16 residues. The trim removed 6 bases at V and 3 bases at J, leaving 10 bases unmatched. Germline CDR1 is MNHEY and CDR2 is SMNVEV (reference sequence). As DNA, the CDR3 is TGTGCCAGCAGCTTAAGTAGCGGGGATTTCTACAATGAGCAGTTCTTC. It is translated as CASSLSSGDFYNEQFF.

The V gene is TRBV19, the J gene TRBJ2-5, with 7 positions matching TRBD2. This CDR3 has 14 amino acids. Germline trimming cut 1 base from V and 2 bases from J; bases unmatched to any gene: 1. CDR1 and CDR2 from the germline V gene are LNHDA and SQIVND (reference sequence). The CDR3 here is CASSIAGGQETQYF. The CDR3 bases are TGTGCCAGTAGTATAGCGGGGGGACAAGAGACCCAGTACTTC.

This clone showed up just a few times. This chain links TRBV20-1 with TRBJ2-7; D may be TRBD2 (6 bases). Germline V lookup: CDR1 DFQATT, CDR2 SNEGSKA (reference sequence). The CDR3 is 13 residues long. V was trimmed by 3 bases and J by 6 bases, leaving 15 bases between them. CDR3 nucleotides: TGCAGTGCTAGTCGGGCTGTGGGGGGCGAGCAGTACTTC. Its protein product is CSASRAVGGEQYF.

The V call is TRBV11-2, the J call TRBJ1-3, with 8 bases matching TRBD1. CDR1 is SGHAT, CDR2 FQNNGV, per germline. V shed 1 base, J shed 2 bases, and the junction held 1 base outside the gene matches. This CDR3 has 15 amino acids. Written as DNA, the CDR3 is TGTGCCAGCAGCTTAGGCAGGGGGCCTGGAAACACCATATATTTT. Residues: CASSLGRGPGNTIYF.

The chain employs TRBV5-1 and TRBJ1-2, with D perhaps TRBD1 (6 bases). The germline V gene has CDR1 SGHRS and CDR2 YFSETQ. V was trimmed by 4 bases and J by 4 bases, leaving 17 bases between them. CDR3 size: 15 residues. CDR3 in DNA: TGCGCCAGCAGCATAGGAAGGACAGCCCTCTATGGCTACACCTTC. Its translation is CASSIGRTALYGYTF.

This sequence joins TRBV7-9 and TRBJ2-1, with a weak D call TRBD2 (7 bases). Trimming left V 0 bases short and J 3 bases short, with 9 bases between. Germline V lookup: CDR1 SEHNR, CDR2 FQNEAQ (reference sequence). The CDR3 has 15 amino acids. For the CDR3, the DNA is TGTGCCAGCAGCTTAGCGGGGGGGCTCTACAATGAGCAGTTCTTC. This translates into CASSLAGGLYNEQFF.

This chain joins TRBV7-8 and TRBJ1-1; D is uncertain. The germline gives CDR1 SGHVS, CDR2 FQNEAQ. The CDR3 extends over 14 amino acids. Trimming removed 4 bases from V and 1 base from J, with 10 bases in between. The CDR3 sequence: CASSYYRGNTEAFF. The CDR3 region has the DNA TGTGCCAGCAGCTACTACCGCGGGAACACTGAAGCTTTCTTT. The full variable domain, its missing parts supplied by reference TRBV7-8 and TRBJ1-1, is GAGVSQSPRYKVAKRGQDVALRCDPISGHVSLFWYQQALGQGPEFLTYFQNEAQLDKSGLPSDRFFAERPEGSVSTLKIQRTQQEDSAVYLCASSYYRGNTEAFFGQGTRLTVV.

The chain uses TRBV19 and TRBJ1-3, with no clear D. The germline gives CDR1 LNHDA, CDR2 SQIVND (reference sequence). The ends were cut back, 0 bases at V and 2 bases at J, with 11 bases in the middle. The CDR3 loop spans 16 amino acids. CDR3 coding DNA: TGTGCCAGTAGTATAGATCACTTACCAACTGGAAACACCATATATTTT. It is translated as CASSIDHLPTGNTIYF.

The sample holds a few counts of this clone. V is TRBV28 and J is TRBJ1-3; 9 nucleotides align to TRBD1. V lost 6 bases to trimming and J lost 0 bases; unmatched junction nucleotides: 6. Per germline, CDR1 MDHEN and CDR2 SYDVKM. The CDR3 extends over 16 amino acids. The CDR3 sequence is CASRGQGRGSGNTIYF. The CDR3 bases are TGTGCCAGCAGGGGACAGGGCCGGGGCTCTGGAAACACCATATATTTT.

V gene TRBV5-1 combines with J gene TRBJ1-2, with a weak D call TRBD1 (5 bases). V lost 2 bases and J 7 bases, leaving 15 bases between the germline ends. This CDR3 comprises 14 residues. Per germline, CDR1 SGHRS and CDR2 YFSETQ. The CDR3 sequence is CASSLTGGTSGYTF. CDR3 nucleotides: TGCGCCAGCAGCTTAACTGGGGGGACTAGTGGCTACACCTTC.

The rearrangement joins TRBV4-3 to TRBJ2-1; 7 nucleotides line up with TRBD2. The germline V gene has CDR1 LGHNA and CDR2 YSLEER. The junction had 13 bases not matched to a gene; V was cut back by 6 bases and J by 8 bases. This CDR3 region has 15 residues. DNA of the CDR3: TGCGCCAGCAGTGACGGACTAGTGGGGAGCTATGAGCAGTTCTTC. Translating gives CASSDGLVGSYEQFF.

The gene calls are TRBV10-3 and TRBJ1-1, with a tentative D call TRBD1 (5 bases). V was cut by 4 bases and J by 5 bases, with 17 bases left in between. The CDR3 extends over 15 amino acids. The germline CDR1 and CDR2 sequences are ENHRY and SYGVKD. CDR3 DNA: TGTGCCATCAGTGGTTCGGCACAGGCCGTTACTGAAGCTTTCTTT. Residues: CAISGSAQAVTEAFF.

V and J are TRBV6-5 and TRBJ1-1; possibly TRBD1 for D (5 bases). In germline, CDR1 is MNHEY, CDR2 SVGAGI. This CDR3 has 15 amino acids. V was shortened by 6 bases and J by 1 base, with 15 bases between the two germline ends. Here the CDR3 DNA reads TGTGCCAGCAGCCATACCAGGGACTCGAACACTGAAGCTTTCTTT. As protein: CASSHTRDSNTEAFF.

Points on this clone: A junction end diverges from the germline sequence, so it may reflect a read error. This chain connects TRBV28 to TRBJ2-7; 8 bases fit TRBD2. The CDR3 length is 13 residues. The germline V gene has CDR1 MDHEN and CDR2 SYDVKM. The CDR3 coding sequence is TGTGCCAGCAGGAGCATAGGAGCGGGAGAGCCCCACTTC. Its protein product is CASRSIGAGEPHF.

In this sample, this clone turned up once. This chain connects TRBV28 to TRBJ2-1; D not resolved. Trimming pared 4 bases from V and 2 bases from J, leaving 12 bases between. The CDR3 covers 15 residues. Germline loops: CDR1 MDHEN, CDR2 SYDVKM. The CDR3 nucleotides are TGTGCCAGCAGTTCTTTAACGGGTCCCTACAATGAGCAGTTCTTC. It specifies CASSSLTGPYNEQFF.

CDR3 nucleotides: TGTGCCAGCAGCTCGCTACGGGGCACTGAAGCTTTCTTT. Translation gives CASSSLRGTEAFF. The V gene is TRBV5-4, the J gene TRBJ1-1; D unresolved. The CDR3 totals 13 residues. The germline V and J ends were trimmed by 3 bases and 4 bases, with 10 bases remaining between them. Germline CDR1 SGHNT, CDR2 YYREEE (reference sequence).

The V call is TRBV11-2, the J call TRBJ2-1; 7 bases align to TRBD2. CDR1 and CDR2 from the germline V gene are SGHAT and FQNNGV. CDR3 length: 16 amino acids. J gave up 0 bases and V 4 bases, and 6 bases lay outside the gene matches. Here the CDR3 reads CASSSPRLASYNEQFF. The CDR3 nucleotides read TGTGCCAGCAGCTCGCCGAGACTAGCCTCCTACAATGAGCAGTTCTTC. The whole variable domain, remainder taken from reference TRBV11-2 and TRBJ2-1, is EAGVAQSPRYKIIEKRQSVAFWCNPISGHATLYWYQQILGQGPKLLIQFQNNGVVDDSQLPKDRFSAERLKGVDSTLKIQPAKLEDSAVYLCASSSPRLASYNEQFFGPGTRLTVL.

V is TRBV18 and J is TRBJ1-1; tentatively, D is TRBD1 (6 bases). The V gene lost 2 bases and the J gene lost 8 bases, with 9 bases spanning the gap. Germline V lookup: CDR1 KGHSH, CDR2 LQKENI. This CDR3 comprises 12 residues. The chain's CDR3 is CASSPTGLEAFF. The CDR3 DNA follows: TGTGCCAGCTCACCAACAGGGTTAGAAGCTTTCTTT.

The CDR3 DNA follows: TGTGCCAGCAGCCTAGGTGGGCAGGGCTACGAGCAGTACTTC. Translation gives CASSLGGQGYEQYF. The rearrangement uses TRBV6-5 and TRBJ2-7, with a possible D match to TRBD1 (5 bases). This CDR3 region has 14 residues. Germline loops: CDR1 MNHEY, CDR2 SVGAGI. V gave up 6 bases and J gave up 3 bases, with 15 bases separating them.

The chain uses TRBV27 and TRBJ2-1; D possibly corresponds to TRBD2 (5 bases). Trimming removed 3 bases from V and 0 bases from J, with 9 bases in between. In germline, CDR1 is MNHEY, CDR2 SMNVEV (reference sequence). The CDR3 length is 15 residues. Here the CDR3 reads CASSFSGNSYNEQFF. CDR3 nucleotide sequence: TGTGCCAGCAGTTTCTCCGGGAACTCCTACAATGAGCAGTTCTTC.